One and the same sample provided the 4 T cell receptor beta chains below, sequenced in a study of shared clonotypes between healthy human individuals. Assay: immunoSEQ multiplex PCR; the TCRdb copy retains only in-frame clones and omits some. The table has roughly 2.4 million clones, nearly 97% seen once; the top ten hold roughly 0.13%. The sample taken for sequencing was naive CD4+ T cells sorted from blood. This sample's subset: CD45RA+ positively selected. All receptors come from a young man in good health.

In the case of this clone: The same CDR3 is also encoded by other DNA sequences in this sample. The V and J genes are TRBV18 and TRBJ2-7; no clear D gene. The V end was cut by 2 bases, the J end by 1 base, with 6 bases between. The CDR3 runs 13 residues. Germline CDR1 KGHSH, CDR2 LQKENI. CDR3 loop: CASSPIPSYEQYF. The CDR3 DNA reads TGTGCCAGCTCACCAATTCCGTCCTACGAGCAGTACTTC.

The chain joins TRBV5-1 to TRBJ2-5; D remains unclear. Germline values: CDR1 SGHRS, CDR2 YFSETQ. CDR3 length: 17 residues. V was shortened by 3 bases and J by 5 bases, with 23 bases between the two germline ends. This chain's CDR3 is CASSSPDKKYIGETQYF. The CDR3 DNA reads TGCGCCAGCAGCTCACCCGATAAAAAGTACATAGGCGAGACCCAGTACTTC.

This clone was observed once. This chain links TRBV5-1 with TRBJ2-2; 8 nucleotides match TRBD1. Germline CDR1 reads SGHRS; CDR2 reads YFSETQ. CDR3 size: 17 residues. The V segment lost 4 bases and the J segment 4 bases; nucleotides outside the gene matches: 12. CDR3 residues: CASSITPGGAGTGELFF. Here the CDR3 DNA reads TGCGCCAGCAGCATTACTCCAGGGGGCGCAGGCACCGGGGAGCTGTTTTTT.

The genes are TRBV2 and TRBJ2-1, with D perhaps TRBD1 (5 bases). The CDR3 has 15 amino acids. Germline CDR1 and CDR2: SNHLY and FYNNEI. V lost 3 bases to trimming and J lost 5 bases, with 14 bases between them. CDR3 bases: TGTGCCAGCAGTGACGTTGGGGCCACCGACAATGAGCAGTTCTTC. Its protein is CASSDVGATDNEQFF.